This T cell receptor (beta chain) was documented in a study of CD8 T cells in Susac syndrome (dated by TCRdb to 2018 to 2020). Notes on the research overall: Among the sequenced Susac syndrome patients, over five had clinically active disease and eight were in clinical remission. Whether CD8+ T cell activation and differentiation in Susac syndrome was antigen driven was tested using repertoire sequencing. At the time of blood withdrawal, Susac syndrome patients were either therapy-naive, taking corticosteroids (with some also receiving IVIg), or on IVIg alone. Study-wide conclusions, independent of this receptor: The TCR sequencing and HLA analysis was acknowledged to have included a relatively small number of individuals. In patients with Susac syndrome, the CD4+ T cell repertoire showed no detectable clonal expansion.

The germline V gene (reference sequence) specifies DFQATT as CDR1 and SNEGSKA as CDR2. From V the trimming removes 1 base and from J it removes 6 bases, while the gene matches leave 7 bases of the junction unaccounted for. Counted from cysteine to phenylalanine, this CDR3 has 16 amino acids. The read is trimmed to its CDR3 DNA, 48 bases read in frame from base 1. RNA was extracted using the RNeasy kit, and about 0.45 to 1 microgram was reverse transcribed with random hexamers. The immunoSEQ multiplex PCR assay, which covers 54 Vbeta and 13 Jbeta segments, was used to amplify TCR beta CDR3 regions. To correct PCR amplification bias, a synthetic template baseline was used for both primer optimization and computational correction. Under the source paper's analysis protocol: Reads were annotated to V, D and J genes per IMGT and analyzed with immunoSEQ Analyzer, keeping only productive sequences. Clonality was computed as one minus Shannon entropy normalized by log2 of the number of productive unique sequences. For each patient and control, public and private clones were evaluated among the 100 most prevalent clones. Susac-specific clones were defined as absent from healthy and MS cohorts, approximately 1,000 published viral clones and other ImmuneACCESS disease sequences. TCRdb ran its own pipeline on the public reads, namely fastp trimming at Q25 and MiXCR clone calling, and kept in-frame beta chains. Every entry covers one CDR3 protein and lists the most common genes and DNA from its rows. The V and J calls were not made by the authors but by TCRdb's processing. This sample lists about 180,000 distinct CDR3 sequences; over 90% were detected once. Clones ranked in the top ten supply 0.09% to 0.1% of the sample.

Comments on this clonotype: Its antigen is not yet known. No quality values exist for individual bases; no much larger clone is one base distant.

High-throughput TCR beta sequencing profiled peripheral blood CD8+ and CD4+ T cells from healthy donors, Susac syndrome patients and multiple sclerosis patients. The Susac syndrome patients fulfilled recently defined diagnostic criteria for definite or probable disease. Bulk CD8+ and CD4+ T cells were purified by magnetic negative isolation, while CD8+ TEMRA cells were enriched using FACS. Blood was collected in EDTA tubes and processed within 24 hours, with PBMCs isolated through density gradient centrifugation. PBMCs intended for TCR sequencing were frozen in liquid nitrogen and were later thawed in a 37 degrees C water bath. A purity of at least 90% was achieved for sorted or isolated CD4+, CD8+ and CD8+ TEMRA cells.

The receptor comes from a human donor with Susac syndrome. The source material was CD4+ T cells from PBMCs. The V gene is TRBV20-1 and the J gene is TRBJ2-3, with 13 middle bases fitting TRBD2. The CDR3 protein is CSARGLTSGRSDTQYF. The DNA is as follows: TGCAGTGCTAGAGGTCTGACTAGCGGGAGGTCGGATACGCAGTATTTT.